This is a list of T cell receptor beta chains from one sample in a study of early T cells in non-severe SARS-CoV-2 infection. Each CDR3 protein is one row after TCRdb ran MiXCR on the 5' RACE reads. The data contain under 60,000 distinct CDR3 sequences, around 9.3% of them singletons. Material for sequencing was whole blood. The receptors were sampled from an adult who was a healthcare worker with PCR-confirmed SARS-CoV-2 infection or an uninfected control (not recorded which). CDR3s include the opening cysteine and the closing phenylalanine or tryptophan. A D gene is named only where the DNA matches it firmly. A row's size may be missing; if present it is once, few, many or a size class.

v_gene,j_gene,d_gene,abundance,CDR3nt,CDR3aa
TRBV10-3,TRBJ2-1,TRBD2,few,TGTGCCACCGGACTAGCGGGGGCCAATGAGCAGTTCTTC,CATGLAGANEQFF
TRBV6-5,TRBJ1-1,NA,few,TGTGCCAGCGGAAGGGCGAGGGGGGGCGTCACTGAAGCTTTCTTT,CASGRARGGVTEAFF
TRBV5-6,TRBJ1-5,NA,few,TGTGCCAGCAGCTTGGGAATGGCGGAGCCCCAGCATTTT,CASSLGMAEPQHF
TRBV3-1,TRBJ1-6,NA,few,TGTGCCAGCAGCCCGGGACGGGCTAGTCCCCTCCACTTT,CASSPGRASPLHF
TRBV10-2,TRBJ2-5,NA,few,TGCGCCAGCAACAGAGACGGGCAAGAAGAGACCCAGTACTTC,CASNRDGQEETQYF
TRBV11-2,TRBJ1-2,TRBD1,NA,TGTGCCAGCAGAGGGACAGGATCCTATGGCTACACCTTC,CASRGTGSYGYTF
TRBV5-4,TRBJ2-3,NA,NA,TGTGCCAGCTATAAAAATCCCGGGGACAGCACAGATACGCAGTATTTT,CASYKNPGDSTDTQYF
TRBV20-1,TRBJ2-7,NA,NA,TGCAGTGCCCTTCGTGGCGACGTACCCTACGAGCAGTACTTC,CSALRGDVPYEQYF
TRBV7-2,TRBJ2-3,TRBD2,few,TGTGCCAGCAGCTCCTTACCGGGACTAGCGGGTAGCACAGATACGCAGTATTTT,CASSSLPGLAGSTDTQYF
TRBV27,TRBJ2-1,NA,few,TGTGCCAGCAGTACCCCACCGAGCTCCTACAATGAGCAGTTCTTC,CASSTPPSSYNEQFF
TRBV10-2,TRBJ1-2,NA,many,TGCGCCAGCGGGGGTGGACGCAGTAACTATGGCTACACCTTC,CASGGGRSNYGYTF
TRBV7-6,TRBJ2-2,NA,NA,TGTGCCAGCAGCGCGAGACTAGATAACACCGGGGAGCTGTTTTTT,CASSARLDNTGELFF